The 27 T cell receptor beta chains below all came from one sample that was sequenced in a study of OX40 agonist ivuxolimab in advanced cancers. Assay: immunoSEQ multiplex PCR; the TCRdb copy retains only in-frame clones and omits some. Of approximately 70,000 clones listed, approximately 80% are singletons. The specimen was CD4+ or CD8+ T cells sorted from blood, collected in a trial of the OX40 agonist ivuxolimab. These receptors were collected from an adult with an advanced solid tumor such as melanoma, head and neck, liver or kidney cancer.

The rearrangement links TRBV9 to TRBJ2-3; 10 bases map to TRBD2. V was clipped by 4 bases and J by 3 bases; unmatched bases: 5. The CDR3 covers 15 residues. Germline V gene lookup returns CDR1 SGDLS and CDR2 YYNGEE. CDR3 region: CASSSGTSVTDTQYF. The DNA of the CDR3 is TGTGCCAGCAGCTCCGGGACTAGCGTGACAGATACGCAGTATTTT.

This chain uses TRBV5-1 with TRBJ1-2; 8 positions match TRBD1. The length of the CDR3 is 15 residues. Germline CDR1 and CDR2: SGHRS and YFSETQ. V dropped 4 bases and J dropped 4; count of bases not matched to a gene: 9. Here the CDR3 DNA reads TGCGCCAGCAGCCCCGGACAGGGTCACGGCTATGGCTACACCTTC. Encoded protein: CASSPGQGHGYGYTF.

The V call is TRBV7-9, the J call TRBJ1-1; the match to TRBD1 covers 7 bases. CDR3 size: 15 residues. Unmatched junction bases numbered 11, after V lost 5 bases and J lost 5 bases. Germline CDR1 is SEHNR and CDR2 is FQNEAQ (reference sequence). The CDR3 sequence is CASSPNRGPGTEAFF. CDR3 in DNA: TGTGCCAGCAGCCCTAACAGGGGCCCGGGGACTGAAGCTTTCTTT. Variable domain in full (rest from reference TRBV7-9 and TRBJ1-1): DTGVSQNPRHKITKRGQNVTFRCDPISEHNRLYWYRQTLGQGPEFLTYFQNEAQLEKSRLLSDRFSAERPKGSFSTLEIQRTEQGDSAMYLCASSPNRGPGTEAFFGQGTRLTVV.

The rearrangement uses TRBV27 and TRBJ2-1; 12 positions match TRBD2. The germline V gene has CDR1 MNHEY and CDR2 SMNVEV (reference sequence). The V segment lost 0 bases and the J segment 6 bases; nucleotides outside the gene matches: 12. There are 19 residues in the CDR3. The CDR3 here is CASSLSRGRLAGEINEQFF. For the CDR3, the DNA is TGTGCCAGCAGTTTATCGAGGGGGCGACTAGCGGGGGAGATCAATGAGCAGTTCTTC.

The chain combines TRBV5-1 with TRBJ1-2; D remains unclear. With 0 bases removed from V and 4 bases from J, the gap between germline ends came to 16 bases. The CDR3 contains 16 residues. In germline, CDR1 is SGHRS, CDR2 YFSETQ. The CDR3 region is CASSLGSIGQSYGYTF. The CDR3 DNA is TGCGCCAGCAGCTTGGGTAGTATTGGGCAGAGCTATGGCTACACCTTC.

This clone was recorded a few times. The chain is built from TRBV6-1 and TRBJ2-2; 7 nucleotides line up with TRBD1. This CDR3 comprises 14 residues. Unmatched junction bases numbered 3, after V lost 3 bases and J lost 5 bases. The germline V gene has CDR1 MNHNS and CDR2 SASEGT. The chain's CDR3 is CASSETGWTGELFF. The CDR3 bases are TGTGCCAGCAGTGAGACAGGGTGGACCGGGGAGCTGTTTTTT.

This clone was picked up one time. The rearrangement joins TRBV27 to TRBJ1-6; D not resolved. The CDR3 spans 15 residues. The V end was cut by 0 bases, the J end by 9 bases, with 12 bases between. The germline gives CDR1 MNHEY, CDR2 SMNVEV (reference sequence). The CDR3, as DNA: TGTGCCAGCAGTTTATCGCTGGGCTCAGGTTCACCCCTCCACTTT. It codes for CASSLSLGSGSPLHF.

The gene calls are TRBV10-1 and TRBJ2-1; possibly TRBD2 for D (6 bases). This CDR3 region has 15 residues. V lost 4 bases, J lost 0 bases, and 10 bases lay in between. Germline CDR1 is WNHNN and CDR2 is SYGVQD (reference sequence). For the CDR3, the DNA is TGCGCCAGCAGTGGTAGCGGCTACTCCTACAATGAGCAGTTCTTC. Translating gives CASSGSGYSYNEQFF.

The chain uses TRBV9 and TRBJ2-3; 10 nucleotides line up with TRBD2. V was pared by 4 bases and J by 8 bases, with 10 bases of the junction left unmatched. Germline-derived CDR1 and CDR2 are SGDLS and YYNGEE. CDR3 length: 15 amino acids. The CDR3 sequence is CASSPSGGGMGTQYF. The CDR3 nucleotides are TGTGCCAGCAGCCCGAGCGGGGGGGGTATGGGTACGCAGTATTTT.

The rearrangement uses TRBV7-2 and TRBJ2-7; TRBD2 aligns across 7 bases. The CDR3 length is 13 residues. Unmatched junction bases numbered 5, after V lost 2 bases and J lost 7 bases. Germline lookup yields CDR1 SGHTA and CDR2 FQGNSA. CDR3 coding DNA: TGTGCCAGCAGCTTATCAGCCGGGGGGGAGCAGTACTTC. This codes for CASSLSAGGEQYF.

The chain carries TRBV19 and TRBJ2-5; TRBD2 agrees at 13 bases. V was pared by 3 bases and J by 4 bases, with 5 bases of the junction left unmatched. Germline V gene lookup returns CDR1 LNHDA and CDR2 SQIVND (reference sequence). The CDR3 spans 16 residues. The CDR3 here is CASSIRLAGGIETQYF. The DNA of the CDR3 is TGTGCCAGTAGTATCCGACTAGCGGGGGGAATAGAGACCCAGTACTTC.

CDR3 amino acids: CSVTIGGSSYNEQFF. DNA of the CDR3: TGCAGCGTTACTATCGGGGGAAGCTCCTACAATGAGCAGTTCTTC. This sequence joins TRBV29-1 and TRBJ2-1; TRBD2 is a possible D gene (6 bases). This CDR3 region has 15 residues. CDR1 and CDR2 (germline): SQVTM, ANQGSEA. Trimming removed 5 bases from V and 0 bases from J, with 14 bases in between.

The chain has TRBV14 and TRBJ2-3, with 8 bases matching TRBD1. The germline V gene has CDR1 SGHDN and CDR2 FVKESK. This CDR3 is built from 15 residues. V lost 4 bases, J lost 4 bases, and 7 bases stayed unmatched. The CDR3 is CASSPRTGRADTQYF. Here the CDR3 DNA reads TGTGCCAGCAGCCCCCGGACAGGGCGGGCAGATACGCAGTATTTT.

This clone appeared a single time. This chain uses TRBV4-1 with TRBJ2-3; no firm D call. This CDR3 has 15 amino acids. Per germline, CDR1 MGHRA and CDR2 YSYEKL. V dropped 0 bases and J dropped 6 bases, with 13 bases sitting between them. The CDR3 nucleotides read TGCGCCAGCAGCCAAGATCGGAAGAAACCCGATACGCAGTATTTT. Protein sequence: CASSQDRKKPDTQYF.

The chain recombines TRBV7-2 with TRBJ2-3, with a tentative D call TRBD2 (7 bases). The CDR3 sequence is 19 residues long. Per germline, CDR1 SGHTA and CDR2 FQGNSA. The V gene lost 3 bases and the J gene lost 9 bases, with 31 bases spanning the gap. CDR3 loop: CASSFPGQNSGREGKTQYF. The CDR3 coding sequence is TGTGCCAGCAGCTTCCCGGGACAAAATTCGGGGAGGGAGGGGAAAACGCAGTATTTT.

The gene calls are TRBV10-3 and TRBJ1-5; the D gene is possibly TRBD1 (6 bases). The germline CDR1 and CDR2 sequences are ENHRY and SYGVKD. This CDR3 region has 17 residues. V was trimmed by 0 bases and J by 3 bases, leaving 15 bases between them. The DNA of the CDR3 is TGTGCCATCAGTGAGTCCGGCTGGACAGTAGACAATCAGCCCCAGCATTTT. Its translation: CAISESGWTVDNQPQHF.

The chain carries TRBV11-3 and TRBJ2-4; a weak D match, TRBD1 (6 bases). Germline assignment: CDR1 SGHNT and CDR2 YENEEA. This CDR3 is built from 14 residues. Trimming took 5 bases from V and 4 from J, leaving 12 bases between them. The CDR3 DNA reads as TGTGCCAGCAGCCCGGGACAACCAAAAAACATTCAGTACTTC. This gives the protein CASSPGQPKNIQYF.

The chain is built from TRBV4-3 and TRBJ2-7; D uncertain. The CDR3 length is 15 residues. Trimming removed 0 bases from V and 1 base from J, with 10 bases in between. The V gene's germline CDR1 is LGHNA and CDR2 YSLEER. CDR3 region: CASSQEVSESYEQYF. The CDR3 DNA reads TGCGCCAGCAGCCAAGAGGTTTCAGAGTCCTACGAGCAGTACTTC.

This clone was detected only once. This chain connects TRBV19 to TRBJ1-3, with a weak D call TRBD1 (6 bases). CDR1 LNHDA and CDR2 SQIVND come from the germline V gene (reference sequence). The CDR3 has 15 residues. V gave up 10 bases and J gave up 0 bases, with 16 bases separating them. The CDR3 DNA reads TGTGCCACTACCGAGGGGGTTAGCTCTGGAAACACCATATATTTT. This sequence encodes CATTEGVSSGNTIYF.

The V call is TRBV7-9, the J call TRBJ2-7; 7 bases line up with TRBD2. CDR3 size: 13 residues. V lost 5 bases to trimming and J lost 7 bases; unmatched junction nucleotides: 8. Germline V gene lookup returns CDR1 SEHNR and CDR2 FQNEAQ (reference sequence). Here the CDR3 DNA reads TGTGCCAGCAGCACTCGATGGGGGGGTGAGCAGTACTTC. Its translation: CASSTRWGGEQYF.

This clone is a singleton in its sample. The genes are TRBV7-9 and TRBJ2-7; TRBD2 matches at 7 bases. The germline V gene encodes CDR1 SEHNR and CDR2 FQNEAQ (reference sequence). The CDR3 is made up of 14 amino acids. V lost 3 bases and J lost 0; bases outside the gene matches: 2. CDR3 DNA: TGTGCCAGCAGCTTTGGCGGGAGCTCCTACGAGCAGTACTTC. It is translated as CASSFGGSSYEQYF.

The chain uses TRBV30 and TRBJ2-5, with D possibly matching TRBD2 (5 bases). V lost 2 bases and J lost 5, with 6 bases in between. This CDR3 contains 11 residues. Germline CDR1 GTSNPN, CDR2 SVGIG (reference sequence). Here the CDR3 reads CAWSSGETQYF. The CDR3, as DNA: TGTGCCTGGAGTTCGGGGGAGACCCAGTACTTC.

The V gene is TRBV7-8, the J gene TRBJ1-2, with D hard to call. CDR1 and CDR2 from the germline V gene are SGHVS and FQNEAQ. Trimming stripped 5 bases from V and 10 bases from J, with 17 bases between. CDR3 size: 13 residues. The CDR3 sequence: CASSLGRIWPYTF. The CDR3 DNA sequence: TGTGCCAGCAGCCTGGGGAGAATATGGCCCTACACCTTC.

The CDR3 region has the DNA TGTGCCAGCAGTGAAGAGTCGGGAGCTTACGAGCAGTACTTC. Translating it yields CASSEESGAYEQYF. V gene TRBV25-1 combines with J gene TRBJ2-5, with TRBD2 as a possible D gene (6 bases). TRBJ2-7 matches the DNA end more closely, so the J call is doubtful. CDR1 is MGHDK, CDR2 SYGVNS, per germline. The CDR3 is 14 residues long.

The table lists this clone with a few counts. The chain uses TRBV28 and TRBJ2-1; TRBD2 aligns across 10 bases. The CDR3 extends over 15 amino acids. The junction had 4 bases not matched to a gene; V was cut back by 6 bases and J by 2 bases. Germline V gene sequence: CDR1 MDHEN, CDR2 SYDVKM. The CDR3 nucleotides are TGTGCCAGCAGCCGAGGGACTAGCGCCTACAATGAGCAGTTCTTC. It codes for CASSRGTSAYNEQFF.

The V and J genes are TRBV28 and TRBJ1-4; D ambiguous. The CDR3 is 12 amino acids. The V and J ends lost 8 bases and 8 bases respectively, with 12 bases between them. Germline assignment: CDR1 MDHEN and CDR2 SYDVKM. CDR3 DNA: TGTGCCAGCGCGTCGAATGGAGAAAAACTGTTTTTT. Amino acid sequence: CASASNGEKLFF.

The chain uses TRBV2 and TRBJ2-5; TRBD1 is a possible D gene (6 bases). Trimming took off 7 bases at V and 3 bases at J, with 24 bases between the two ends. The CDR3 spans 17 residues. Looked up from germline, CDR1 is SNHLY and CDR2 is FYNNEI. In DNA form, the CDR3 reads TGTGCCAGCACCCTTCCTCTACAGGGCGTGGGGGAAGAGACCCAGTACTTC. As protein: CASTLPLQGVGEETQYF.